One sample yielded the 19 T cell receptor beta chains listed below, sequenced in a study of CD8 T cells in ankylosing spondylitis. One entry per CDR3 protein, called by TCRdb with MiXCR from the 5' RACE reads. The table lists some 40,000 distinct CDR3 sequences, 2.5% to 3.5% of them singletons. What was sequenced was blood, either unsorted or a sorted T cell fraction (not recorded which). These receptors all stem from a male donor with ankylosing spondylitis or in good health (not recorded which).

In its sample, this clonotype was seen many times. The chain recombines TRBV9 with TRBJ2-2; D uncertain. CDR1 is SGDLS, CDR2 YYNGEE, per germline. The CDR3 runs 15 residues. Trimming left V 0 bases short and J 6 bases short, with 12 bases between. CDR3 protein: CASSVDLERSGELFF. The CDR3 DNA reads TGTGCCAGCAGCGTAGACTTGGAGCGCTCCGGGGAGCTGTTTTTT.

The sample holds many counts of this clonotype. The rearrangement uses TRBV9 and TRBJ2-2; TRBD1 matches 10 bases. The germline V gene has CDR1 SGDLS and CDR2 YYNGEE. J lost 7 bases, V lost 2 bases, and 5 bases had no gene match. This CDR3 comprises 15 residues. The CDR3 nucleotides are TGTGCCAGCAGCGTCGGGACAGGGGTGATCGGGGAGCTGTTTTTT. As protein: CASSVGTGVIGELFF.

This clonotype was observed at least ten times. The chain uses TRBV9 and TRBJ2-3; no definite D call. Trimming left V 0 bases short and J 2 bases short, with 7 bases between. The CDR3 contains 14 residues. The germline V gene has CDR1 SGDLS and CDR2 YYNGEE. CDR3 sequence (DNA): TGTGCCAGCAGCGTAGACAGTTACACAGATACGCAGTATTTT. Encoded protein: CASSVDSYTDTQYF.

As to this clonotype: Being one base from a much bigger clone, this may be a read error. V is TRBV9 and J is TRBJ2-6; D possibly uses TRBD1 or TRBD2 (5 bases each). This CDR3 spans 18 amino acids. Germline loops: CDR1 SGDLS, CDR2 YYNGEE. The CDR3 is CASSVALAGNSGANVLSF. In DNA form, the CDR3 reads TGTGCCAGCAGCGTAGCGTTAGCCGGGAACTCTGGGGCCAACGTCCTGTCTTTC.

This clonotype was detected many times. The chain combines TRBV9 with TRBJ2-5; D is uncertain. The CDR3 is 13 residues long. Germline loops: CDR1 SGDLS, CDR2 YYNGEE. Trimming took off 0 bases at V and 4 bases at J, with 7 bases between the two ends. CDR3 residues: CASSVALGETQYF. The CDR3 DNA reads as TGTGCCAGCAGCGTAGCTTTGGGAGAGACCCAGTACTTC.

There are many counts of this clonotype. This sequence joins TRBV9 and TRBJ2-2; D may be TRBD2 (5 bases). Trimming removed 4 bases at V and 3 bases at J, with 22 bases between. The V gene's germline CDR1 is SGDLS and CDR2 YYNGEE. The CDR3 is 18 amino acids. The CDR3 sequence is CASSSNRGSPRYTGELFF. The DNA for the CDR3 is TGTGCCAGCAGCTCAAACCGAGGGAGCCCGAGGTACACCGGGGAGCTGTTTTTT.

A word on this clonotype: It may be a read error: a sequence one base away is much more abundant. The chain carries TRBV9 and TRBJ2-4; a possible D gene is TRBD1 (5 bases). This CDR3 is built from 14 residues. Trimming left V 8 bases short and J 4 bases short, with 16 bases between. Germline V lookup: CDR1 SGDLS, CDR2 YYNGEE. The CDR3: CASSRNGQKNIQYF. The CDR3 DNA reads as TGTGCCAGTTCCCGGAACGGACAAAAAAACATTCAGTACTTC.

This clonotype was seen repeatedly, ten times or more. The chain is built from TRBV9 and TRBJ2-2; no firm D call. CDR3 length equals 15 residues. Germline values: CDR1 SGDLS, CDR2 YYNGEE. The V end lost 2 bases, the J end lost 7 bases, and 15 bases lay between the germline ends. The CDR3 DNA is TGTGCCAGCAGCGTTGGTACTCCAGTGGGCGGGGAGCTGTTTTTT. It specifies CASSVGTPVGGELFF.

This clonotype appeared many times. This chain connects TRBV9 to TRBJ2-5; weak D call: TRBD1 (6 bases). CDR3 length equals 16 residues. The V end lost 0 bases, the J end lost 5 bases, and 17 bases lay between the germline ends. Germline-derived CDR1 and CDR2 are SGDLS and YYNGEE. CDR3 coding DNA: TGTGCCAGCAGCGTAGGGGAACAGGGTGGCTGGGAGACCCAGTACTTC. Protein sequence: CASSVGEQGGWETQYF.

This clonotype was found many times. The gene calls are TRBV9 and TRBJ1-5; the match to TRBD1 covers 10 bases. Germline V gene sequence: CDR1 SGDLS, CDR2 YYNGEE. The ends lost 0 bases at V and 9 bases at J; junction bases unmatched: 6. There are 15 residues in the CDR3. Here the CDR3 reads CASSVDPGQGRPQHF. CDR3 nucleotide sequence: TGTGCCAGCAGCGTAGATCCGGGACAGGGGAGGCCCCAGCATTTT.

This clonotype appeared many times. The chain recombines TRBV30 with TRBJ2-5; possible D gene TRBD1, 7 bases. The CDR3 runs to 15 residues. Germline values: CDR1 GTSNPN, CDR2 SVGIG (reference sequence). Trimming cost V 0 bases and J 1 base, with 12 bases left between them. This CDR3 reads CAWSVRGTAQETQYF. The CDR3 region has the DNA TGTGCCTGGAGTGTACGGGGGACAGCCCAAGAGACCCAGTACTTC. Full variable domain (rest looked up from reference TRBV30 and TRBJ2-5): SQTIHQWPATLVQPVGSPLSLECTVEGTSNPNLYWYRQAAGRGLQLLFYSVGIGQISSEVPQNLSASRPQDRQFILSSKKLLLSDSGFYLCAWSVRGTAQETQYFGPGTRLLVL.

Many counts were recorded for this clonotype. This chain links TRBV9 with TRBJ2-3, with D uncertain. Germline V CDR1 and CDR2: SGDLS, YYNGEE. The CDR3 totals 16 residues. V lost 3 bases and J 1 base, leaving 15 bases between the germline ends. CDR3 sequence (DNA): TGTGCCAGCAGCGCCTACAGAGGTACACGCACAGATACGCAGTATTTT. Protein sequence: CASSAYRGTRTDTQYF.

This clonotype came up many times. V usage is TRBV9 and J usage is TRBJ2-6, with D perhaps given as TRBD1 or TRBD2 (6 bases each). V was pared by 4 bases and J by 0 bases, with 17 bases between. The germline V gene encodes CDR1 SGDLS and CDR2 YYNGEE. The CDR3 length is 18 residues. In DNA, the CDR3 is TGTGCCAGCAGCCGGGGGCCAGGTGGAGACTCTGGGGCCAACGTCCTGACTTTC. Translated: CASSRGPGGDSGANVLTF.

This clonotype has at least ten counts. V usage is TRBV9 and J usage is TRBJ2-2; 8 bases line up with TRBD2. The CDR3 loop spans 16 amino acids. V lost 5 bases to trimming and J lost 5 bases; unmatched junction nucleotides: 11. Germline values: CDR1 SGDLS, CDR2 YYNGEE. CDR3 nucleotides: TGTGCCAGCAGTTTTAGCGGGGCCTACCCGACCGGGGAGCTGTTTTTT. This translates into CASSFSGAYPTGELFF.

This clonotype came up many times. The J gene is TRBJ2-1, the V gene TRBV9; D uncertain. Deletions cut 0 bases from V and 8 bases from J, with 18 bases between. CDR3 length equals 16 residues. The V gene's germline CDR1 is SGDLS and CDR2 YYNGEE. The DNA for the CDR3 is TGTGCCAGCAGCGTAGGGGGAAGTTCCTTACCCCATGAGCAGTTCTTC. Protein: CASSVGGSSLPHEQFF. The whole variable domain, remainder taken from reference TRBV9 and TRBJ2-1, is DSGVTQTPKHLITATGQRVTLRCSPRSGDLSVYWYQQSLDQGLQFLIQYYNGEERAKGNILERFSAQQFPDLHSELNLSSLELGDSALYFCASSVGGSSLPHEQFFGPGTRLTVL.

This clonotype was recorded many times. The chain combines TRBV9 with TRBJ2-3, with 7 bases that match TRBD2. The germline gives CDR1 SGDLS, CDR2 YYNGEE. V lost 0 bases to trimming and J lost 7 bases; unmatched junction nucleotides: 14. The CDR3 is 17 amino acids. The CDR3 DNA follows: TGTGCCAGCAGCGTAGGAGGCCGAGCGGGACCCGGGAATACGCAGTATTTT. Translated: CASSVGGRAGPGNTQYF.

This clonotype has at least ten counts. The chain carries TRBV9 and TRBJ2-3, with 7 bases identical to TRBD2. Germline CDR1 and CDR2: SGDLS and YYNGEE. The V segment lost 0 bases and the J segment 1 base; nucleotides outside the gene matches: 5. The CDR3 has 16 amino acids. The CDR3 is CASSVGRLAGTDTQYF. The CDR3 DNA reads as TGTGCCAGCAGCGTAGGTCGACTAGCCGGCACAGATACGCAGTATTTT. Looking up the rest from reference TRBV9 and TRBJ2-3 gives the full variable domain: DSGVTQTPKHLITATGQRVTLRCSPRSGDLSVYWYQQSLDQGLQFLIQYYNGEERAKGNILERFSAQQFPDLHSELNLSSLELGDSALYFCASSVGRLAGTDTQYFGPGTRLTVL.

This clonotype was counted ten times or more. The rearrangement links TRBV9 to TRBJ2-1; 10 nucleotides align to TRBD1. V gave up 0 bases and J gave up 4 bases; unmatched junction bases: 7. This CDR3 region has 17 residues. The germline V gene has CDR1 SGDLS and CDR2 YYNGEE. The CDR3 protein is CASSVALPGQGYNEQFF. The CDR3 DNA sequence: TGTGCCAGCAGCGTAGCGCTTCCGGGACAGGGGTACAATGAGCAGTTCTTC. Filled out from reference TRBV9 and TRBJ2-1, the complete variable domain reads DSGVTQTPKHLITATGQRVTLRCSPRSGDLSVYWYQQSLDQGLQFLIQYYNGEERAKGNILERFSAQQFPDLHSELNLSSLELGDSALYFCASSVALPGQGYNEQFFGPGTRLTVL.

This clonotype has at least ten counts. The chain carries TRBV9 and TRBJ2-5; 14 bases are a match to TRBD2. In germline, CDR1 is SGDLS, CDR2 YYNGEE. The CDR3 covers 17 residues. V shed 4 bases and J 5 bases; nucleotides not matched to a gene: 10. In DNA, the CDR3 is TGTGCCAGCAGCCCTCGACTAGCGGGGGGGAGCGGTGAGACCCAGTACTTC. Protein product: CASSPRLAGGSGETQYF.